This TCR beta chain was identified in a study of technical replicates of blood from several donors. Sequencing was performed with immunoSEQ multiplex PCR; in TCRdb, only in-frame clones are kept and a portion is missing. The data hold 78,000 or so clones, with about nine tenths observed a single time. This receptor was identified in a human donor in good health. Some clones in this sample may be carry-over from other donors' samples. Sequencing was carried out using T cells isolated from PBMCs.

This CDR3 reads CAWGTGADTQYF. In DNA form, the CDR3 reads TGTGCCTGGGGGACAGGGGCAGATACGCAGTATTTT. The genes are TRBV30 and TRBJ2-3; TRBD1 aligns across 10 bases. With 5 bases clipped from V and 4 bases from J, the junction kept 0 bases outside the gene matches. The CDR3 runs 12 residues. The V gene's germline CDR1 is GTSNPN and CDR2 SVGIG (reference sequence).